This TCR beta chain originates from a study of cytomegalovirus exposure and HLA in healthy donors (TCRdb year 2017). At the level of the whole study: An earlier analysis of about 530 of the donors reported approximately 300 Gb of sequence data and around 110 million unique TCR beta sequences obtained from roughly 170 million T cells. An early release that covered about 640 HLA-typed donors contained about 290 gigabases of sequencing data and tens of millions of unique TCR sequences. The genetic ancestry cluster associated with self-reported Caucasian donors included about four fifths of the 300 to 400 genotyped donors. The study aimed to test whether cataloging public T cell receptors could reveal signatures of past pathogen exposure. The T cell repertoires of around 670 subjects were profiled by immunosequencing and related to cytomegalovirus serostatus. A separate validation cohort of over 95 different subjects was used in addition to the 666-subject first cohort. The study combined high-throughput TCR immunosequencing, statistical association of individual TCRs with disease status, and machine learning to predict cytomegalovirus infection status. A later analysis re-analyzed previously published TCR beta repertoires from 600 to 850 donors and added high-resolution HLA genotyping to study TCR occurrence patterns. In the later analysis, no new phenotypic data were used to find candidate immune exposures; instead, reliance was placed on TCR beta sequences and their occurrence across donors. An earlier analysis of approximately 630 of the donors applied high-throughput TCR beta sequencing to assess whether each TCR beta V gene segment acted as functional or pseudogenic. Donor age, sex, ethnicity and CMV serostatus were compiled together with the repertoire data. A later genetic analysis took genome-wide SNP genotypes for about 65% of the roughly 670 donors and used that subset as a discovery cohort. Every repertoire in the discovery cohort had been generated on one and the same sequencing platform. Class I and class II HLA loci were covered by the typing at four-digit resolution. Typing coverage varied by locus: roughly 629-630 donors for A, B, C, DRB1 and DQB1; approximately 560 for DQA1; some 610 for DPA1; approximately 470 for DPB1. Four or five DR-DQ haplotypes were treated as single units for association and clustering because of strong linkage in the cohort. On average, roughly 200,000 unique TCR beta nucleotide sequences were sequenced per donor among 350 to 400 genotyped donors of the cohort, with approximately 18% of those sequences being non-productive.

Receptor amplification or capture employed the immunoSEQ multiplex PCR assay. A mixture of 60 forward primers for TCR Vbeta segments and 13 reverse primers for TCR Jbeta segments was used in the multiplex PCR. The CDR3 region of rearranged TCR beta genes was amplified from genomic DNA by a multiplex PCR assay. The amplified TCR beta libraries were sequenced on the Illumina HiSeq System as 87-base-pair reads. Processing in the source paper ran as follows. A later analysis tallied around 82 million unique TCR beta chains across the 666 repertoires, and around 10 million of those chains were shared by two or more donors. A nearest-neighbor algorithm error-corrected the raw reads and collapsed the reads into unique sequences, merging closely related sequences to remove PCR and sequencing errors. Alignment of CDR3 sequences to IMGT reference sequences was used to assign V, D and J gene segments. Each retained sequence needed at least a six-nucleotide match to both a V gene segment and a J gene segment. Rearrangements were called productive when the CDR3 lacked stop codons and stayed in frame with V and J; all others were non-productive. CDR3 was defined by IMGT convention, running from the second conserved V-encoded cysteine to the conserved J-encoded phenylalanine. The earlier analysis of 587 of the donors excluded any sequence lacking an unambiguous match to a single V gene segment. An earlier analysis of a few hundred of the donors classified V segments as functional when productive rearrangements were above 56.7% and as segregating when the standard deviation between donors was above 5%. A statistical classification framework was built to diagnose cytomegalovirus status from the catalog of TCR beta chain sequences. V and J gene assignment, in a later analysis, came from comparing TCR nucleotide sequences with IMGT/GENE-DB human TR gene sequences. In a later analysis, CDR3 sequences and most-parsimonious VDJ recombination scenarios were assigned using the TCRdist pipeline. In a later analysis, every TCR beta chain was defined by the combination of its CDR3 amino acid sequence and its V-gene family, and reads without a unique V-gene family were dropped. As a way to deal with suspected cross-contamination and a sequencing artifact, a later analysis dropped roughly 600 nucleotide sequences that were highly shared and had low generation probability. In a later analysis, a clonal expansion index was calculated for each public chain from normalized within-repertoire ranks of inferred template counts. In a later analysis, generation probabilities were computed using a VDJ recombination model fitted to out-of-frame rearrangements, and the results were checked against IGoR. A later analysis scored TCR-TCR, TCR-HLA and TCR-CMV co-occurrence with hypergeometric tests, applying a repertoire-size bias correction to TCR pairs. To estimate false discovery rates, a later analysis permuted the HLA or CMV assignments 20 times. In a later analysis, co-occurring TCRs were grouped with DBSCAN, and TCRdist sequence similarity was added when clustering was performed within HLA-allele-positive subsets. Repertoires with fewer than 30,000 or more than 120,000 public chains, plus five repertoires with anomalous nucleotide sharing, were excluded from co-occurrence clustering. TCRdb carries this immuneACCESS record with in-frame sequences only. Its versions omit some clonotypes, under half of them owing to an unresolved V gene in the studies checked, with the rest unexplained. The D gene and trimming were derived from the DNA, and the V and J assignments and clone size from that table. The sample table holds about 160,000 clones, of which 81% were seen once. The ten largest clones capture 1.9% of the sample.

The cohort was made up of approximately 670 healthy bone marrow donors. All cohort members were sampled while nominally healthy, although unrecorded immune exposures were likely present. The donor tested CMV seronegative and was one of the 352 seronegative cohort members. Each donor provided a peripheral blood sample, and peripheral blood mononuclear cells were used for TCR beta sequencing. The Qiagen DNeasy Blood Extraction Kit was used to extract genomic DNA from the blood cell samples. The full study reports these points: An earlier analysis of approximately 600 of the donors showed that most TCR beta V segments appeared in productive rearrangements either about 90% or about 30% of the time, which broadly matched IMGT annotations. According to a later analysis, parvovirus B19, influenza, CMV and Epstein-Barr virus appeared linked to several top co-occurrence clusters. Assigning TCR associations to individual alleles was difficult when HLA alleles, especially DR and DQ, strongly co-occurred. A total of around 150 TCR beta chains were listed by the study as associated with cytomegalovirus. A further reported finding was that TCR beta sequences accurately predicted the HLA-A and HLA-B alleles for most subjects in the first cohort. A later analysis found that HLA-associated TCR beta chains were more clonally expanded and had lower generation probabilities than equally common non-associated chains. In vitro tests confirmed that a few of the cytomegalovirus-associated TCR beta chains recognize cytomegalovirus antigens. Because HLA typing was unavailable for some donors at each locus, only the typed subset was used in association tests. This cohort had only TCR beta chains sequenced, and the lack of alpha or paired-chain data limited which features could be detected. The only immune exposure information available for the cohort was CMV serostatus. Presence/absence analyses assumed roughly uniform sequencing depth across donors, an assumption that may not hold. Most TCR sequences were observed very rarely across donors, whereas some public TCRs were present in many individuals. According to a later analysis, TCR association rates differed among HLA loci, with DRB1 alleles showing the most associated TCRs and HLA-C alleles showing the fewest. In a later genetic analysis, a missense DCLRE1C variant was associated with V-gene and J-gene trimming of TCR beta chains, and the association was replicated in an independent cohort. In a later analysis, most CMV-associated TCR beta chains were found to appear HLA-restricted, with HLA associations seemingly driven largely by CMV exposure. A cluster of highly shared sequence variants was judged likely to represent a technical artifact of the sequencing pipeline. At a false discovery rate of 0.05, a later analysis linked about 17,000 TCR beta sequences to specific HLA alleles. The authors suggested that the approach could potentially be extended to other disease states and immunological phenotypes. Some IMGT-functional V segments, including TRBV6-2 and TRBV6-3, could not be distinguished by the 87-base-pair reads and were therefore excluded. The classifier was reported to diagnose cytomegalovirus status with high specificity and sensitivity in both the original and validation cohorts. Because counts were too low, some 17 rarely observed V segments, including chromosome 9 orphons, were left out of the earlier analysis of approximately 580 of the donors. According to a later genetic analysis, donors in an Asian-associated ancestry cluster had fewer N-insertions in productive TCRs than the approximately 690-donor mean. Linkage disequilibrium might explain the correlated functional status among segregating V segments, but an unknown experimental factor could not be ruled out.

From cysteine to phenylalanine, the CDR3 is 12 amino acids long. The read is trimmed to its CDR3 DNA, 36 bases read in frame from base 1. As encoded in the germline V gene (reference sequence), CDR1 is SGHNT while CDR2 is YYREEE. V loses 1 base, J loses 4 bases, and the germline ends lie 6 bases apart. This clone has just a few counts. Its recognized antigen is unknown. There are no base qualities to consult, and no much larger clone falls within one base. This receptor was taken from a woman aged 18-29 years in good health and CMV-seronegative. The rearrangement combines TRBV5-4 with TRBJ2-7, and possibly TRBD1, on 5 matching bases. The sample comprised PBMCs. CDR3 protein: CASSLRQYEQYF. At the DNA level, the sequence is TGTGCCAGCAGCTTGAGACAGTACGAGCAGTACTTC.